The T cell receptor beta chain under discussion was sequenced for a study of blood T cells in healthy people across ages. Across the study: About one barcoded beta molecule per two T cells came from capture by template switching.

This CDR3 has 17 residues. CDR1 is DFQATT, CDR2 SNEGSKA, per germline (reference sequence). Germline trimming cut 5 bases from V and 0 bases from J; bases unmatched to any gene: 15. Then a second PCR, running roughly 7 to 11 cycles, was carried out with a sample-barcoded 5' primer and a J-beta primer mix. TCRdb processed the 5' RACE reads anew with MiXCR; each CDR3 protein has one entry. The table lists 500,000 to 700,000 distinct CDR3 sequences, about 30% of them singletons, with roughly 14% in the top ten. On this clonotype: Antigen specificity is unknown.

Broader study findings: A strong correlation was found between TCR beta diversity and the percentage of naive T cells. With unsorted PBMCs, a conclusive comparison of naive versus antigen-experienced cells was not possible.

The chain uses TRBV20-1 and TRBJ2-7; 8 bases agree with TRBD2. Sequenced sample: blood. The source of this sequence is an elderly woman in good health. CDR3 nucleotides: TGCAGTGCTGACCGGAGCGGGGGAGGCCCCCACTCCTACGAGCAGTACTTC. Protein sequence: CSADRSGGGPHSYEQYF.